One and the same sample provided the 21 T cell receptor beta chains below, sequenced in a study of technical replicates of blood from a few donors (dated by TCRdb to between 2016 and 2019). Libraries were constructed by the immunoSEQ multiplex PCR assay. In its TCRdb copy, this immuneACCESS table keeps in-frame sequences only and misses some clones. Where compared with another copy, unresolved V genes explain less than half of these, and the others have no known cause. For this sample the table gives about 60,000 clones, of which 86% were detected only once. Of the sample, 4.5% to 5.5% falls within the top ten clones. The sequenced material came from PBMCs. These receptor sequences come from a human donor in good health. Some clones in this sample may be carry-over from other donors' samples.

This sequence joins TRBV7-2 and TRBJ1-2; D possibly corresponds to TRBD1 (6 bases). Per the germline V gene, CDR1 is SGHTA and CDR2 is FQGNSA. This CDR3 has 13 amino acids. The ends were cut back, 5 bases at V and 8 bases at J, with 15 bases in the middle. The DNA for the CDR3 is TGTGCCAGCAGCCTCGACGCGACAGGAGGCTACACCTTC. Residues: CASSLDATGGYTF.

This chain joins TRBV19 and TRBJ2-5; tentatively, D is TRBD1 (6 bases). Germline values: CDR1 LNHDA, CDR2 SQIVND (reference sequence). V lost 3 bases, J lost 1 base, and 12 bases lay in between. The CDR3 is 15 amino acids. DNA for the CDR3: TGTGCCAGTAGTATTTTAGAACAGGGCCAAGAGACCCAGTACTTC. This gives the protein CASSILEQGQETQYF.

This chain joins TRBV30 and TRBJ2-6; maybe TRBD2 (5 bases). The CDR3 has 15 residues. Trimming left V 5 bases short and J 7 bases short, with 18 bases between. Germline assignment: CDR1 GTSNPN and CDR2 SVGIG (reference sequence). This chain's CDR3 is CAWSPGVGRANVLTF. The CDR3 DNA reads TGTGCCTGGTCGCCCGGGGTAGGGCGAGCCAACGTCCTGACTTTC.

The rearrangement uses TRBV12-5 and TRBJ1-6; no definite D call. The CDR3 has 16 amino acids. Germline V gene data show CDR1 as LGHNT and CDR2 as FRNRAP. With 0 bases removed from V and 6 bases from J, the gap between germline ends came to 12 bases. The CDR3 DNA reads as TGTGCTAGTGGTTTGGTACAGTCGGCAGTTAATTCACCCCTCCACTTT. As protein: CASGLVQSAVNSPLHF.

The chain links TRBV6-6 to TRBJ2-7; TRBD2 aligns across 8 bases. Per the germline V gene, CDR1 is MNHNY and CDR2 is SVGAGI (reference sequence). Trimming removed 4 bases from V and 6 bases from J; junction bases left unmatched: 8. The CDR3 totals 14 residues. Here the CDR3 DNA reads TGTGCCAGCAGTTTCCCCCGGGAGGGTTTCGAGCAGTACTTC. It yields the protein CASSFPREGFEQYF.

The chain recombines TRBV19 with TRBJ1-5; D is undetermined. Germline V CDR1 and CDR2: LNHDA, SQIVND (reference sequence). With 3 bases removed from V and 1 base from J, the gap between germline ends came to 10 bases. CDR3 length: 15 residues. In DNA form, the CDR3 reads TGTGCCAGTAGTATCGCGGCCACCAGCAATCAGCCCCAGCATTTT. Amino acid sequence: CASSIAATSNQPQHF.

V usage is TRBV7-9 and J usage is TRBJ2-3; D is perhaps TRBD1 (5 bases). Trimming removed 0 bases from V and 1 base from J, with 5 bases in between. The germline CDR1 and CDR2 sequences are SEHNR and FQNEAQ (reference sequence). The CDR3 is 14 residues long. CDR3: CASSLAGGTDTQYF. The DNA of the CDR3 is TGTGCCAGCAGCTTAGCAGGGGGCACAGATACGCAGTATTTT.

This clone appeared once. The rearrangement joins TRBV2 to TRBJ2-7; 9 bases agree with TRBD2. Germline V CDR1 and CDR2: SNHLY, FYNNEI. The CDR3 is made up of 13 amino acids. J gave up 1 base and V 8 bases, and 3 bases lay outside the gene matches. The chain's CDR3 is CASGTSFSYEQYF. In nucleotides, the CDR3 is TGTGCCAGCGGGACTAGCTTTTCCTACGAGCAGTACTTC.

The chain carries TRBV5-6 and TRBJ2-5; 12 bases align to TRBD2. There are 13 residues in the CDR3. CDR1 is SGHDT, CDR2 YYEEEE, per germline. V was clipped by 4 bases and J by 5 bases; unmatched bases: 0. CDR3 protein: CASSGTSGETQYF. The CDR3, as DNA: TGTGCCAGCAGCGGGACTAGCGGGGAGACCCAGTACTTC.

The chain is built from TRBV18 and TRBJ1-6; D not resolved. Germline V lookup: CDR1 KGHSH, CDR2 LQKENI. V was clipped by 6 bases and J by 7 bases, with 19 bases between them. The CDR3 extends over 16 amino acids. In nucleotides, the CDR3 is TGTGCCAGCTCCCCCAGTTCCACGGTCGGGAATTCACCCCTCCACTTT. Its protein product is CASSPSSTVGNSPLHF.

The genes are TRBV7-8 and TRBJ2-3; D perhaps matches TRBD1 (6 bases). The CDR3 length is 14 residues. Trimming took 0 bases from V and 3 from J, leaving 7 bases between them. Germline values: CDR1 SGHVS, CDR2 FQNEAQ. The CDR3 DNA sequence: TGTGCCAGCAGCTTAGCCAGGGGAACAGATACGCAGTATTTT. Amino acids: CASSLARGTDTQYF.

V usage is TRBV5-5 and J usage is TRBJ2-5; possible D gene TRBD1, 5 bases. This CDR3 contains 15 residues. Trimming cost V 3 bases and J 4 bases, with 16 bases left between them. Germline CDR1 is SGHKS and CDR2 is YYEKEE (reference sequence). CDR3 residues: CASSSGINPGETQYF. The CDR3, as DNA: TGTGCCAGCAGCTCAGGGATCAACCCGGGAGAGACCCAGTACTTC.

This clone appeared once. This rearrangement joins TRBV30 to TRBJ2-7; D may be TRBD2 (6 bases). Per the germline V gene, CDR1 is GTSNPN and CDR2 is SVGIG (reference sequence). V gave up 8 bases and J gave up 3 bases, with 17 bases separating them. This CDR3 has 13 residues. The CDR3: CAAGYGNNYEQYF. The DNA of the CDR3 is TGTGCCGCGGGATATGGGAACAACTACGAGCAGTACTTC.

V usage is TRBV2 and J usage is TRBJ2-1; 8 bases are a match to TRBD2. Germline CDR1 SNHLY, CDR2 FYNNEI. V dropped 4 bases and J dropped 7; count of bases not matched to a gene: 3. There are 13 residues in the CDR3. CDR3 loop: CASSAGGRNEQFF. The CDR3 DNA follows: TGTGCCAGCAGTGCGGGGGGGCGAAATGAGCAGTTCTTC. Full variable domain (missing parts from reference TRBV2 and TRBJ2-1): EPEVTQTPSHQVTQMGQEVILRCVPISNHLYFYWYRQILGQKVEFLVSFYNNEISEKSEIFDDQFSVERPDGSNFTLKIRSTKLEDSAMYFCASSAGGRNEQFFGPGTRLTVL.

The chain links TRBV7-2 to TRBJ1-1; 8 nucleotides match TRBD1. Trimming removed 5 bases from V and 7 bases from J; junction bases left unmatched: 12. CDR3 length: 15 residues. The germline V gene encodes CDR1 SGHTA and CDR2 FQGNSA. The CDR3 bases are TGTGCCAGCAGCCGGGGCAGGGGGCAGGGAATTGAAGCTTTCTTT. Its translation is CASSRGRGQGIEAFF.

Here the CDR3 DNA reads TGTGCCAGCAGCGCCCGGGCCCTAGCAAATTGGCTTACCGGGGAGCTGTTTTTT. Its protein product is CASSARALANWLTGELFF. The chain recombines TRBV7-2 with TRBJ2-2; the D gene is possibly TRBD2 (5 bases). This CDR3 contains 18 residues. CDR1 SGHTA and CDR2 FQGNSA come from the germline V gene. Trimming cost V 5 bases and J 5 bases, with 24 bases left between them.

CDR3 bases: TGTGCCAGCAGCTTGGTGGGGGCGCTTCGGAACGAGCAGTACTTC. Protein product: CASSLVGALRNEQYF. The genes are TRBV5-4 and TRBJ2-7, with D possibly TRBD1 on 6 matching bases. Germline CDR1 reads SGHNT; CDR2 reads YYREEE (reference sequence). V shed 0 bases and J shed 5 bases, with 15 bases lying between them. CDR3 length equals 15 residues.

This chain's CDR3 is CASSLGGLAGRETQYF. CDR3 in DNA: TGTGCCAGCAGCCTGGGGGGACTAGCGGGGAGGGAGACCCAGTACTTC. The chain uses TRBV9 and TRBJ2-5, with 13 bases lining up with TRBD2. Looked up from germline, CDR1 is SGDLS and CDR2 is YYNGEE. CDR3 length: 16 residues. J was trimmed by 5 bases and V by 4 bases; bases with no gene match: 8. Based on the CDR3 plus reference TRBV9 and TRBJ2-5, the full variable domain is DSGVTQTPKHLITATGQRVTLRCSPRSGDLSVYWYQQSLDQGLQFLIQYYNGEERAKGNILERFSAQQFPDLHSELNLSSLELGDSALYFCASSLGGLAGRETQYFGPGTRLLVL.

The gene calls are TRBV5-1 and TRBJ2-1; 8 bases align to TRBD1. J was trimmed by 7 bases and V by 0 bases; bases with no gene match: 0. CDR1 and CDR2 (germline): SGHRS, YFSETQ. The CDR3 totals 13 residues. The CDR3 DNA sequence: TGCGCCAGCAGCTTGGACAGGGGGAATGAGCAGTTCTTC. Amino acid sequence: CASSLDRGNEQFF.

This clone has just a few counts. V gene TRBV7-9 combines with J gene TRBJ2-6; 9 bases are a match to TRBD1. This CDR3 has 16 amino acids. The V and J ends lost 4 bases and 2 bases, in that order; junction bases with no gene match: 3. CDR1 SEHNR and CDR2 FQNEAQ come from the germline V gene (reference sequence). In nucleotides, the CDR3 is TGTGCCAGCAGCTCGAACAGGGGGCCTGGGGCCAACGTCCTGACTTTC. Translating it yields CASSSNRGPGANVLTF.

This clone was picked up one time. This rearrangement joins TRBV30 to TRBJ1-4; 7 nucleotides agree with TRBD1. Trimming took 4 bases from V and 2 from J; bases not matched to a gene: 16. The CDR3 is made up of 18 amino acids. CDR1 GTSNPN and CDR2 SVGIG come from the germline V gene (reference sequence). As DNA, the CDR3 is TGTGCCTGGAAAGCCGGACAGGTTTTTCTGTGGACTAATGAAAAACTGTTTTTT. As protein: CAWKAGQVFLWTNEKLFF.